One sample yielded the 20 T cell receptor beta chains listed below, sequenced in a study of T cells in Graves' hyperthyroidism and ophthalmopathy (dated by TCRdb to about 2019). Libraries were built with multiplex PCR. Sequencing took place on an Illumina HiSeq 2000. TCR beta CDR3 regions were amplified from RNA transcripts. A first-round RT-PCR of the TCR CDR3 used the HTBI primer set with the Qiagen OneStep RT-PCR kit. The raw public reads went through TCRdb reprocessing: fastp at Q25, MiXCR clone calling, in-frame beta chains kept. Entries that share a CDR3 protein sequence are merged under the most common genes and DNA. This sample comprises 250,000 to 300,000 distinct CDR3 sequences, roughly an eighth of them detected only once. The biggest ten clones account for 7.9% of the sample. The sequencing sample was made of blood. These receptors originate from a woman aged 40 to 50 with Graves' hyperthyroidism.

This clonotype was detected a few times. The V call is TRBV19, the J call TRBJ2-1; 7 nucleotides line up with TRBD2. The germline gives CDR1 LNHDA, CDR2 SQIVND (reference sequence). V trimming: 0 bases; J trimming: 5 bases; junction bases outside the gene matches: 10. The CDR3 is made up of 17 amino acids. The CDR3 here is CASSIDPPLANNNEQFF. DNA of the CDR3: TGTGCCAGTAGTATAGACCCACCACTAGCGAATAACAATGAGCAGTTCTTC.

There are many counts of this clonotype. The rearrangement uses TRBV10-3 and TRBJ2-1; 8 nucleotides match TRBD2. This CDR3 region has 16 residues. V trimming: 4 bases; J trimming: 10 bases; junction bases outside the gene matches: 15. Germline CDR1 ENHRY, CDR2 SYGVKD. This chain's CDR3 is CAISGGTSQIAEEQFF. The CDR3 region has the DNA TGTGCCATCAGTGGTGGGACTAGTCAAATTGCAGAAGAGCAGTTCTTC.

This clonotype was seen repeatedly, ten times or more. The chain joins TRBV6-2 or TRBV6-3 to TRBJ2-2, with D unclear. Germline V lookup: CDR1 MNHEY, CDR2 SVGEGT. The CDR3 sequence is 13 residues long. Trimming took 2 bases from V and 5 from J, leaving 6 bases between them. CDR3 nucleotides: TGTGCCAGCAGTTACAGTCGTACCGGGGAGCTGTTTTTT. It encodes CASSYSRTGELFF.

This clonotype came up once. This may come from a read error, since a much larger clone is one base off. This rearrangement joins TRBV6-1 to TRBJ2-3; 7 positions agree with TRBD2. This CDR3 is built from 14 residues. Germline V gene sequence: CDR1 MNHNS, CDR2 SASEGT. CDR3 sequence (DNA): TGTCCCAGCAGGAAGGGAGGGAGCAAAGATACGCAGTATTTT. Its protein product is CPSRKGGSKDTQYF.

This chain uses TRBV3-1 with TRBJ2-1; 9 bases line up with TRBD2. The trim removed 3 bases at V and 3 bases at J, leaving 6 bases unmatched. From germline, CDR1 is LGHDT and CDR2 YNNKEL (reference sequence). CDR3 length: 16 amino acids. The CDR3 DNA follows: TGTGCCAGCAGCCATGCGGGAGGGCCAGACTACAATGAGCAGTTCTTC. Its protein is CASSHAGGPDYNEQFF.

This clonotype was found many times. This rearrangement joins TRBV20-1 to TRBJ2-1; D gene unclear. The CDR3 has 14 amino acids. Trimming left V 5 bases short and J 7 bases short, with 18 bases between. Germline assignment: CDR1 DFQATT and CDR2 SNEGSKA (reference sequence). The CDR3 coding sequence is TGCAGTGCTTATCTGGGGAATAGGTTGAATGAGCAGTTCTTC. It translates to CSAYLGNRLNEQFF.

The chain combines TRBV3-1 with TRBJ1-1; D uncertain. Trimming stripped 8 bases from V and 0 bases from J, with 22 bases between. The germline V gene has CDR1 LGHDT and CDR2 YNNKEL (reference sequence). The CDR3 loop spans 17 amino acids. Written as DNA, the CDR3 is TGTGCCAGCTCACCCCCTCCGCTTCGGACGGTGAACACTGAAGCTTTCTTT. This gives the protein CASSPPPLRTVNTEAFF. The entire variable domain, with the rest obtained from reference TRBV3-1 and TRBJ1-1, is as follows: DTAVSQTPKYLVTQMGNDKSIKCEQNLGHDTMYWYKQDSKKFLKIMFSYNNKELIINETVPNRFSPKSPDKAHLNLHINSLELGDSAVYFCASSPPPLRTVNTEAFFGQGTRLTVV.

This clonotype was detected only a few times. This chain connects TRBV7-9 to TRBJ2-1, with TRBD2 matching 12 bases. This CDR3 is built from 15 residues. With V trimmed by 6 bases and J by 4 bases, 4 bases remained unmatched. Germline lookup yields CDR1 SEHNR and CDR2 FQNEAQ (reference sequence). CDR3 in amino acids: CASRSTSGGYNEQFF. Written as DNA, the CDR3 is TGTGCCAGCAGGTCTACTAGCGGGGGGTACAATGAGCAGTTCTTC.

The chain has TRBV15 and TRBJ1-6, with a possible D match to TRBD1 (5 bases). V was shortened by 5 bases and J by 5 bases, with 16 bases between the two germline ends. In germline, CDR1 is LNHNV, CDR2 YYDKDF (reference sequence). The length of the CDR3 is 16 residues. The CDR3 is CATSARDHNHNSPLHF. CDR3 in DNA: TGTGCCACCAGCGCCCGGGACCACAACCATAATTCACCCCTCCACTTT.

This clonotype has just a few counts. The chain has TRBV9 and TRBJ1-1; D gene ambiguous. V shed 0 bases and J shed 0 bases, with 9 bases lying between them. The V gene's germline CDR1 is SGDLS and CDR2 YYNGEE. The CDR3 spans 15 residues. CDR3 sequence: CASSVAAVMNTEAFF. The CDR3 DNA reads TGTGCCAGCAGCGTAGCTGCGGTCATGAACACTGAAGCTTTCTTT.

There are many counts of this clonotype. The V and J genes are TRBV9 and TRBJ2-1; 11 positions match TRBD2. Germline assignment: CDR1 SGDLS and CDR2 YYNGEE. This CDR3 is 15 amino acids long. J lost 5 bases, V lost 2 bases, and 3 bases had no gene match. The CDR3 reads CASSVIAGGNNEQFF. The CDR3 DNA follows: TGTGCCAGCAGCGTTATAGCGGGAGGGAACAATGAGCAGTTCTTC.

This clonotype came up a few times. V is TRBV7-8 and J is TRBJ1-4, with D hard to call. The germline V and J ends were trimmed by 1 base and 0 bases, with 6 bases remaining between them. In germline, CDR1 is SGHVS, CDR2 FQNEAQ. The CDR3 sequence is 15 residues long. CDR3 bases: TGTGCCAGCAGCTTAGGGGCAGCAACTAATGAAAAACTGTTTTTT. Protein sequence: CASSLGAATNEKLFF.

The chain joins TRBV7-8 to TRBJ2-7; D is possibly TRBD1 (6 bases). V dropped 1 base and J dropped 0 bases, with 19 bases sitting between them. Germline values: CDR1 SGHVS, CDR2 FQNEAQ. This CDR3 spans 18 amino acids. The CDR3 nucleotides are TGTGCCAGCAGCTTAGGAACCAACAGGGAATCTCCCTCCTACGAGCAGTACTTC. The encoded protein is CASSLGTNRESPSYEQYF.

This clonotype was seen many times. The CDR3 DNA sequence: TGTGCCAGCAGTCAAACCGGACAGGGATCGGCGCAGTACTTC. It is translated as CASSQTGQGSAQYF. This chain joins TRBV2 and TRBJ2-7; 8 nucleotides line up with TRBD1. CDR3 length: 14 amino acids. Germline CDR1 SNHLY, CDR2 FYNNEI. Trimming removed 5 bases from V and 9 bases from J; junction bases left unmatched: 12.

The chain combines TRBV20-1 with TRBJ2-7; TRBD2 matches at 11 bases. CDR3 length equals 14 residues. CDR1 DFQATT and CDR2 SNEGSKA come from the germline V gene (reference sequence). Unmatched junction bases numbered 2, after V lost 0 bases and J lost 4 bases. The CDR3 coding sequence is TGCAGTGCTAGAGAGGCTAGCGGGAGGTACGAGCAGTACTTC. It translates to CSAREASGRYEQYF.

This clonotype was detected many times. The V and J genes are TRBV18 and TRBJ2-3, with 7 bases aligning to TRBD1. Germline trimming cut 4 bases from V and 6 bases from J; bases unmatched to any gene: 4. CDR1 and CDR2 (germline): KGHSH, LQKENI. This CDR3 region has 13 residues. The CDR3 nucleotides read TGTGCCAGCTCACTTGGACAGGACGATACGCAGTATTTT. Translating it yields CASSLGQDDTQYF. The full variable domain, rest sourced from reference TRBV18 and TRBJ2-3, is NAGVMQNPRHLVRRRGQEARLRCSPMKGHSHVYWYRQLPEEGLKFMVYLQKENIIDESGMPKERFSAEFPKEGPSILRIQQVVRGDSAAYFCASSLGQDDTQYFGPGTRLTVL.

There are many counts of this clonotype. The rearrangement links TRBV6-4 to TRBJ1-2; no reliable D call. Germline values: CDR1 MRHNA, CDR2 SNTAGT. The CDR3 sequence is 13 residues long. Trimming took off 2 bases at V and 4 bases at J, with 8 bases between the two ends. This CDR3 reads CASSDPLPYGYTF. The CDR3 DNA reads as TGTGCCAGCAGTGACCCACTGCCCTATGGCTACACCTTC.

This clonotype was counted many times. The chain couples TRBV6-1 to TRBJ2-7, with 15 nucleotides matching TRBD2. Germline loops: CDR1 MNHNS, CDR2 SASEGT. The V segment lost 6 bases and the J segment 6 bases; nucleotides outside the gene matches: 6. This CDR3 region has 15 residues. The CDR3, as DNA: TGTGCCAGCAGGCCTCCGGGACTAGCGGGAGGCGAGCAGTACTTC. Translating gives CASRPPGLAGGEQYF.

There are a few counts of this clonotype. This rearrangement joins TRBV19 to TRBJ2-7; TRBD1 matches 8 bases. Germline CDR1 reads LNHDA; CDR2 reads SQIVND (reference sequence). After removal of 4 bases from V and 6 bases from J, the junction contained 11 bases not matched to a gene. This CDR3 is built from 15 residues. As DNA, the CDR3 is TGTGCCAGTAGTACCACCGGTGGACAGGGAGGCGAGCAGTACTTC. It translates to CASSTTGGQGGEQYF.

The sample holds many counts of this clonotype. CDR3 nucleotides: TGTGCCAGCAGCGTAACGCGGGAGGGCCGTGGCGGGGAGCTGTTTTTT. Protein product: CASSVTREGRGGELFF. The V and J genes are TRBV9 and TRBJ2-2, with 9 bases identical to TRBD2. The CDR3 consists of 16 residues. V lost 1 base, J lost 7 bases, and 8 bases stayed unmatched. From germline, CDR1 is SGDLS and CDR2 YYNGEE.